The sequence of this T cell receptor (beta chain) was determined in a study of beta chain features in type 1 diabetes (dated by TCRdb to the late 2010s). About the full investigation: No differences in mean age, gender distribution, total cell number or subset yield were found between patients and healthy donors. Across all samples, fewer than 110,000,000 sorted cells were examined, and cell number per subset correlated strongly with RNA yield. The study compared TCRB repertoires of sorted circulating CD4+ T cell subsets between recently diagnosed type 1 diabetes patients and matched healthy donors. Regulatory and stem cell-like memory subsets were isolated from only 8 patients and 8 healthy donors, whereas naive and central memory subsets came from all 30 or so donors.

Trimming removed 5 bases from V and 5 bases from J; the gene matches leave 4 bases unexplained. The CDR3 holds 14 amino acids from the cysteine to the phenylalanine. Only CDR3 DNA remains: 42 bases, in frame from the first base. From the germline V gene (reference sequence), CDR1 is SEHNR and CDR2 is FQNEAQ. All of the isolated RNA was reverse transcribed with the High Capacity cDNA Reverse Transcription Kit, so expressed TCRB transcripts were sequenced. Deep immunoSEQ sequencing was performed on naive, central memory and regulatory T cell samples, with an average of roughly 3.5 million total reads per sample. Sorted cells were lysed in RLT buffer, and RNA was extracted using DNase-treated RNeasy Micro or Mini kits according to cell number. To prevent cross-contamination, every cell subset was processed on its own, while patient and healthy donor samples were processed together. The immunoSEQ multiplex PCR was used to amplify TCRB sequences from cDNA, generating 87-bp fragments that spanned the CDR3 region. Sequencing of the amplicons was performed on the Illumina HiSeq platform. Regarding the original processing steps: PCR bias was computationally corrected using synthetic template baselines, reads within Hamming distance 2 were collapsed, and singletons that could not be merged were discarded. Reads were aligned against IMGT so that V, D and J genes, CDR3 length and insertions or deletions at six rearrangement sites could be assigned. Clonotype counts were normalized to sorted cell number within each subset before computing true diversity and Gini coefficients with the tcR R package. The overlap coefficient, calculated on TCRB nucleotide sequences, was used to quantify repertoire sharing. TCRdb holds this immuneACCESS table with in-frame rearrangements only. Some clones are missing; in checked studies, unresolved V genes explain under half, and the rest has no known cause. V, J and clone size reflect that table, while D and trimming were determined from the DNA. The sample data list some 160,000 clones, and 9% to 10% of these were observed just once. The top ten clonotypes cover 0.7% of the sample.

Each donor gave one peripheral blood draw, averaging about 100 mL, which was collected into heparinised tubes. A BD FACSAria II was used to sort naive, central memory, regulatory and stem cell-like memory CD4+ T cells with a panel that included CD45RO, CCR7, CD25, CD127, CD95 and CD27. Every sorted population had a purity above 95%. PBMCs were isolated immediately by Lymphoprep density gradient centrifugation and stained directly without culture. So that batch effects would be minimized, each experiment stained and sorted samples in pairs, pairing one healthy donor with one patient. The research as a whole found: HLA sub-analyses involved small numbers of individuals, so any influence of HLA type on TCRB rearrangement remained unresolved. Because cDNA was sequenced instead of genomic DNA, activated cells with high expression could be over-represented, although the groups did not differ in activation or CD3 levels. Shorter templates might have been favored by PCR, but patient and control samples were amplified and corrected together, so both groups would have been affected equally by any skew. The naive, central memory and regulatory TCRB repertoires appeared to resemble one another more closely among patients than among healthy donors. At VDJ recombination sites, type 1 diabetes patients had fewer insertions and more deleted nucleotides, which implies abnormalities in thymic rearrangement. Type 1 diabetes patients showed a moderate but significant shortening of TCRB CDR3 length in all four CD4+ subsets.

In the case of this clone: Its binding antigen is unknown. Per-base qualities were not stored, and no clone one base away is much larger.

The material sequenced was central memory CD4+ T cells from blood. The clonotype originates from a woman in her twenties or thirties with type 1 diabetes. The rearranged chain carries TRBV7-9 and TRBJ1-4; TRBD1 aligns with 8 central bases. The CDR3 sequence is CASSGGDRNEKLFF. The DNA sequence reads TGTGCCAGCAGCGGGGGGGACAGGAATGAAAAACTGTTTTTT.